This record concerns one T cell receptor beta chain sequence. This sample is part of a study of blood T cell repertoires in COVID-19. Study summary: The cDNA or gDNA used as material had been derived from T cells, B-cell-depleted T cells, or PBMCs.

TCRdb keeps only in-frame clones here, not all; method: immunoSEQ multiplex PCR. This sample has about 170,000 clones, with approximately 84% found just once. The material sequenced was peripheral blood. This sequence originates from a man in his 70s with active or convalescent COVID-19.

The CDR3 loop reads CASRGRGKLFF. CDR3 bases: TGTGCCAGCAGAGGGCGGGGAAAACTGTTTTTT. The chain links TRBV27 to TRBJ1-4; no definite D call. Germline CDR1 is MNHEY and CDR2 is SMNVEV (reference sequence). The V gene lost 6 bases and the J gene lost 10 bases, with 9 bases spanning the gap. This CDR3 has 11 residues.